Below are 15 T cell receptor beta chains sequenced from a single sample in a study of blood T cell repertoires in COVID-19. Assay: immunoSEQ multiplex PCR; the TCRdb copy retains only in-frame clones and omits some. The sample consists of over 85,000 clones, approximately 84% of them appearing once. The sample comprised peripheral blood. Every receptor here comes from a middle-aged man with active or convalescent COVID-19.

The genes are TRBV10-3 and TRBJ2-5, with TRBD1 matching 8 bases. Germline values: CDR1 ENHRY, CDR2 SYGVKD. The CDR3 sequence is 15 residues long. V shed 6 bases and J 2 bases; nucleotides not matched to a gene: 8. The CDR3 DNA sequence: TGTGCCATCAGGTCGGGACAGGAGATACAAGAGACCCAGTACTTC. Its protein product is CAIRSGQEIQETQYF.

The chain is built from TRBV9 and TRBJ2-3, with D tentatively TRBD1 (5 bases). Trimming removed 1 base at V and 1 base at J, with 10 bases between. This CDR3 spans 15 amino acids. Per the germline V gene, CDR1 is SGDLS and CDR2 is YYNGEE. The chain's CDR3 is CASSVKVGGTDTQYF. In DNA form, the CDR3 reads TGTGCCAGCAGCGTAAAGGTAGGGGGCACAGATACGCAGTATTTT. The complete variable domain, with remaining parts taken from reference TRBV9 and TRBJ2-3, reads DSGVTQTPKHLITATGQRVTLRCSPRSGDLSVYWYQQSLDQGLQFLIQYYNGEERAKGNILERFSAQQFPDLHSELNLSSLELGDSALYFCASSVKVGGTDTQYFGPGTRLTVL.

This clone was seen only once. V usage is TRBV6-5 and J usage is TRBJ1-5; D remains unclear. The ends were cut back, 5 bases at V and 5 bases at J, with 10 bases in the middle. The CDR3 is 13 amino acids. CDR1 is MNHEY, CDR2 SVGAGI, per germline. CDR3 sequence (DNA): TGTGCCAGCAGTCCCCCCCCTCATCAGCCCCAGCATTTT. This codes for CASSPPPHQPQHF.

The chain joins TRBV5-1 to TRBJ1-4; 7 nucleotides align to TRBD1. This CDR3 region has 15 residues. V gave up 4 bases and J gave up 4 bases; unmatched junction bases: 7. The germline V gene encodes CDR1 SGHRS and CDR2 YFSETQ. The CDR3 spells CASSPTGAINEKLFF. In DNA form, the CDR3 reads TGCGCCAGCAGCCCCACAGGGGCCATTAATGAAAAACTGTTTTTT.

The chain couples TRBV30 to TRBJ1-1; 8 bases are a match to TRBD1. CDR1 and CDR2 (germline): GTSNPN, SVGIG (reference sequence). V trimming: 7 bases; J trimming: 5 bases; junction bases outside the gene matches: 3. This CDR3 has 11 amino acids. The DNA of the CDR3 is TGTGCCTTAGGGACAGGAACTGAAGCTTTCTTT. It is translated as CALGTGTEAFF.

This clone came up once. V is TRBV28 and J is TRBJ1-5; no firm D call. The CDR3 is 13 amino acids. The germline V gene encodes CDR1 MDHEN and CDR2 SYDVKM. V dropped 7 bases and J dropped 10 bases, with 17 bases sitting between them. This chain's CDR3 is CASKFLANGPQHF. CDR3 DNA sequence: TGTGCCAGCAAGTTTTTGGCCAATGGTCCCCAGCATTTT. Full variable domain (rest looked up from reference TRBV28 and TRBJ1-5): DVKVTQSSRYLVKRTGEKVFLECVQDMDHENMFWYRQDPGLGLRLIYFSYDVKMKEKGDIPEGYSVSREKKERFSLILESASTNQTSMYLCASKFLANGPQHFGDGTRLSIL.

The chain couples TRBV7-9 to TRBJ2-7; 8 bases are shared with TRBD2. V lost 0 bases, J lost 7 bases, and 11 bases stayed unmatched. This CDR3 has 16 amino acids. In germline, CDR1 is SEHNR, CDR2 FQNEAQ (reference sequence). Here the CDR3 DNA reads TGTGCCAGCAGCTTAGCGCTGGTAGCGGGGTCGGGGGAGCAGTACTTC. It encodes CASSLALVAGSGEQYF.

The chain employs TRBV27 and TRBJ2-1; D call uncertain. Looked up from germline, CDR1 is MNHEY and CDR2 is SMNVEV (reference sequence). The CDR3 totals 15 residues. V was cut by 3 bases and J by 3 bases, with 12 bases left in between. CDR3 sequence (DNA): TGTGCCAGCAGTTTGACTTTATCCCTCTACAATGAGCAGTTCTTC. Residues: CASSLTLSLYNEQFF.

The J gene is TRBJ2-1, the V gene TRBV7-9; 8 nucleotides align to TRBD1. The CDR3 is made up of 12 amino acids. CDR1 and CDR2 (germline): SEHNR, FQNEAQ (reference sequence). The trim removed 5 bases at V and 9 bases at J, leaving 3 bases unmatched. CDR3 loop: CASSLTGGEQFF. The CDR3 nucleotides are TGTGCCAGCAGCCTTACAGGGGGTGAGCAGTTCTTC.

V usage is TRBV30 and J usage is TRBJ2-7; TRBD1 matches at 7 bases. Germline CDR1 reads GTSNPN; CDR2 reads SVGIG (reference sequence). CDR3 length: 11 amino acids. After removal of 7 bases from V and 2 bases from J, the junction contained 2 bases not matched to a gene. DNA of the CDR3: TGTGCCTCCGGACAGGCCTACGAGCAGTACTTC. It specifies CASGQAYEQYF.

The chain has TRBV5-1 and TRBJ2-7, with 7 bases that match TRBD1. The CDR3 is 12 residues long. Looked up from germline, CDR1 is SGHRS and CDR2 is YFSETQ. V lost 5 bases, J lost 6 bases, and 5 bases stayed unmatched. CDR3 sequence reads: CASRGPGGEQYF. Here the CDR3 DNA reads TGCGCCAGCAGGGGGCCAGGGGGCGAGCAGTACTTC.

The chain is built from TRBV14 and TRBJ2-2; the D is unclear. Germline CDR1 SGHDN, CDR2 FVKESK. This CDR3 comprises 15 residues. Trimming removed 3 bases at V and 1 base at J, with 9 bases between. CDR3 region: CASSHMTKNTGELFF. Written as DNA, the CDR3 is TGTGCCAGCAGCCACATGACAAAGAACACCGGGGAGCTGTTTTTT.

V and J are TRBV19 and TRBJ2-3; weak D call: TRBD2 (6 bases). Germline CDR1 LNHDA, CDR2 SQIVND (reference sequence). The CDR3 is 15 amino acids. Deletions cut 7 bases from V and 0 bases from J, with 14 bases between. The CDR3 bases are TGTGCCAGTATTGCCCCGGGGACTAGCACAGATACGCAGTATTTT. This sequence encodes CASIAPGTSTDTQYF.

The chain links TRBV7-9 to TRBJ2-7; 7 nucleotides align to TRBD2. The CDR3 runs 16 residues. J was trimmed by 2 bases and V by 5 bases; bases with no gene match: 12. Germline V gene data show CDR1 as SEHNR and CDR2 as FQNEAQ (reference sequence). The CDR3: CASSPQQGGGTYEQYF. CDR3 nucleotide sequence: TGTGCCAGCAGCCCTCAGCAAGGCGGGGGTACCTACGAGCAGTACTTC.

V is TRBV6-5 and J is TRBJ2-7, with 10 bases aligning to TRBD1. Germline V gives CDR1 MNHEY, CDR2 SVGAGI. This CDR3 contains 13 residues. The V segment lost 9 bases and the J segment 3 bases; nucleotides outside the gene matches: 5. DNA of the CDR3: TGTGCCAGTAGACAGGGGGCAAACTACGAGCAGTACTTC. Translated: CASRQGANYEQYF.